This entry lists 13 T cell receptor beta chains sequenced from one sample in a study of read filtering for tumor transcriptome and immune sequencing. From approximately 430 ng of RNA, a library with molecular barcoded alpha/delta and beta/gamma adaptors was made. One entry per CDR3 protein, called by TCRdb with MiXCR from the reads. The sample contains 50,000 to 65,000 distinct CDR3 sequences, around 20% of which appear only once. Sequencing used a population of CD138-negative cells sorted from bone marrow. Receptors originate from a donor aged 40 or older with multiple myeloma.

The chain couples TRBV20-1 to TRBJ1-1; D ambiguous. Looked up from germline, CDR1 is DFQATT and CDR2 is SNEGSKA (reference sequence). This CDR3 comprises 15 residues. Trimming pared 3 bases from V and 3 bases from J, leaving 17 bases between. The CDR3 protein is CSASGVEGMYTEAFF. The CDR3, as DNA: TGCAGTGCTAGTGGGGTGGAAGGAATGTACACTGAAGCTTTCTTT.

Many counts were recorded for this clonotype. At one end, the junction sequence differs from germline, possibly due to a read error. The chain links TRBV5-5 to TRBJ2-7; TRBD1 agrees at 8 bases. CDR1 is SGHKS and CDR2 is YYEKEE in the germline V gene (reference sequence). The CDR3 covers 15 residues. DNA for the CDR3: TGTGCCAGCAGCTTGGCGGGTTTGGAAGACAGGGGAGTCTCCTTC. Amino acids: CASSLAGLEDRGVSF.

This chain uses TRBV28 with TRBJ2-7; 11 bases line up with TRBD2. The germline V gene has CDR1 MDHEN and CDR2 SYDVKM. This CDR3 has 15 amino acids. Unmatched junction bases numbered 3, after V lost 3 bases and J lost 2 bases. The CDR3 bases are TGTGCCAGCAGTTTTCTAGCGGGGGGCCCCTACGAGCAGTACTTC. It yields the protein CASSFLAGGPYEQYF.

This clonotype was observed at least ten times. This chain connects TRBV19 to TRBJ2-1, with TRBD2 as a possible D gene (6 bases). The CDR3 totals 14 residues. V was trimmed by 7 bases and J by 5 bases, leaving 15 bases between them. Germline lookup yields CDR1 LNHDA and CDR2 SQIVND (reference sequence). The CDR3 DNA reads TGTGCCAGTATTGGGAGGCCCCTTAACAATGAGCAGTTCTTC. This sequence encodes CASIGRPLNNEQFF.

By its share, this clonotype is medium-sized. V usage is TRBV24-1 and J usage is TRBJ2-1; no firm D call. The CDR3 spans 14 residues. CDR1 is KGHDR and CDR2 is SFDVKD in the germline V gene. Between the trimmed V and J ends, which lost 4 bases and 6 bases, there was a span of 12 bases. The CDR3 bases are TGTGCCACCAGTGAGGGTCTAGAACTCAATGAGCAGTTCTTC. It is translated as CATSEGLELNEQFF.

The CDR3 loop reads CAISEGDRGDQPQHF. The CDR3 DNA follows: TGTGCCATCAGTGAAGGGGACAGGGGGGATCAGCCCCAGCATTTT. This chain connects TRBV10-3 to TRBJ1-5, with 11 bases matching TRBD1. Germline assignment: CDR1 ENHRY and CDR2 SYGVKD. Germline trimming cut 3 bases from V and 5 bases from J; bases unmatched to any gene: 3. The length of the CDR3 is 15 residues.

This clonotype was found a few times. This chain links TRBV28 with TRBJ2-6, with 9 bases that match TRBD1. This CDR3 has 17 amino acids. CDR1 and CDR2 (germline): MDHEN, SYDVKM. The V segment lost 7 bases and the J segment 1 base; nucleotides outside the gene matches: 8. The CDR3 here is CASNSDRGGSGANVLTF. CDR3 DNA: TGTGCCAGCAACTCGGACAGGGGTGGATCTGGGGCCAACGTCCTGACTTTC.

This clonotype was recorded many times. CDR3 sequence reads: CASSVGSPYNSPLHF. DNA for the CDR3: TGTGCCAGCAGTGTTGGGTCGCCCTATAATTCACCCCTCCACTTT. This sequence joins TRBV2 and TRBJ1-6, with D unresolved. Germline values: CDR1 SNHLY, CDR2 FYNNEI. V was shortened by 4 bases and J by 2 bases, with 9 bases between the two germline ends. This CDR3 region has 15 residues.

This clonotype was observed at least ten times. The genes are TRBV20-1 and TRBJ2-1; 14 bases are shared with TRBD2. V was pared by 3 bases and J by 4 bases, with 5 bases of the junction left unmatched. There are 16 residues in the CDR3. Germline V gene lookup returns CDR1 DFQATT and CDR2 SNEGSKA (reference sequence). The CDR3 sequence: CSASKTSGGGYNEQFF. CDR3 nucleotide sequence: TGCAGTGCTAGTAAGACTAGCGGGGGGGGGTACAATGAGCAGTTCTTC.

This clonotype came up many times. The rearrangement joins TRBV19 to TRBJ2-1; a possible D gene is TRBD1 (6 bases). CDR1 LNHDA and CDR2 SQIVND come from the germline V gene (reference sequence). The CDR3 has 15 amino acids. The V gene lost 1 base and the J gene lost 2 bases, with 9 bases spanning the gap. In DNA, the CDR3 is TGTGCCAGTAGTATAGGACAGGAGCCCTACAATGAGCAGTTCTTC. Amino acids: CASSIGQEPYNEQFF.

This clonotype showed up many times. The chain recombines TRBV6-1 with TRBJ2-3; D gene ambiguous. CDR1 and CDR2 from the germline V gene are MNHNS and SASEGT. Trimming stripped 4 bases from V and 2 bases from J, with 4 bases between. The CDR3 is 12 residues long. The CDR3 protein is CASSGPTDTQYF. The CDR3 DNA is TGTGCCAGCAGTGGGCCCACAGATACGCAGTATTTT.

This clonotype was counted only a few times. A much larger clonotype is one base distant, so this may be a read error. The CDR3 region is CGARDLYMTGRKTQYF. CDR3 bases: TGCGGTGCTAGAGATCTGTATATGACAGGGCGAAAGACCCAGTACTTC. This rearrangement joins TRBV20-1 to TRBJ2-5; 7 nucleotides match TRBD1. The CDR3 runs to 16 residues. Germline V lookup: CDR1 DFQATT, CDR2 SNEGSKA (reference sequence).

This clonotype has at least ten counts. The gene calls are TRBV29-1 and TRBJ2-3; tentatively, D is TRBD1 (5 bases). Germline V CDR1 and CDR2: SQVTM, ANQGSEA. V lost 3 bases and J lost 0, with 7 bases in between. The length of the CDR3 is 13 residues. The CDR3 loop reads CSVEGPSTDTQYF. CDR3 sequence (DNA): TGCAGCGTTGAGGGGCCTAGCACAGATACGCAGTATTTT.